These 13 T cell receptor beta chains share one sample of origin, sequenced in a study of blood T cells in healthy people across ages. Primers used in a second PCR of about 7 to 12 cycles were a sample-barcoded 5' primer and a J-beta primer mix. MiXCR, run by TCRdb on the 5' RACE reads, gives a single entry per CDR3 protein. Altogether about 1.8 million distinct CDR3 sequences are present, just under 50% being singletons, with the ten largest covering approximately 2%. The specimen was blood. These receptors were taken from a woman aged 40 to 55 in good health.

V usage is TRBV20-1 and J usage is TRBJ2-3; the match to TRBD2 covers 10 bases. Germline V gene sequence: CDR1 DFQATT, CDR2 SNEGSKA (reference sequence). V shed 3 bases, J shed 6 bases, and the junction held 9 bases outside the gene matches. The CDR3 loop spans 15 amino acids. DNA for the CDR3: TGCAGTGCTAGCCTGGCTAGCGGGGGTGCGGATACGCAGTATTTT. Translation gives CSASLASGGADTQYF.

This chain uses TRBV7-2 with TRBJ1-5, with 7 bases lining up with TRBD1. The V and J ends lost 3 bases and 6 bases, in that order; junction bases with no gene match: 11. The V gene's germline CDR1 is SGHTA and CDR2 FQGNSA. This CDR3 has 16 amino acids. CDR3 sequence: CASSLQAAGQSQPQHF. The CDR3, as DNA: TGTGCCAGCAGCTTGCAGGCGGCGGGACAGAGTCAGCCCCAGCATTTT.

V and J are TRBV7-2 and TRBJ2-7, with 8 bases that match TRBD1. Trimming removed 5 bases from V and 2 bases from J; junction bases left unmatched: 5. This CDR3 is built from 14 residues. Per the germline V gene, CDR1 is SGHTA and CDR2 is FQGNSA. Here the CDR3 reads CASSEQGGAYEQYF. Here the CDR3 DNA reads TGTGCCAGCAGCGAACAGGGGGGCGCCTACGAGCAGTACTTC.

Concerning this clonotype: Relative to the germline gene, one junction end is altered; a read error may explain this. The rearrangement uses TRBV5-1 and TRBJ2-1, with D possibly matching TRBD2 (5 bases). The CDR3 extends over 16 amino acids. From germline, CDR1 is SGHRS and CDR2 YFSETQ. In nucleotides, the CDR3 is TGCGACAGCAGCTTAGTATCTGGGGAAGGAGGCAATGAGCAGTTCTTC. Translated: CDSSLVSGEGGNEQFF.

The rearrangement joins TRBV11-2 to TRBJ2-1, with a weak D call TRBD1 (6 bases). Germline CDR1 and CDR2: SGHAT and FQNNGV. Trimming left V 10 bases short and J 0 bases short, with 16 bases between. There are 15 residues in the CDR3. The CDR3 region is CATTPTGSSYNEQFF. For the CDR3, the DNA is TGTGCCACGACGCCGACAGGCAGCTCCTACAATGAGCAGTTCTTC.

The chain recombines TRBV15 with TRBJ1-4, with a possible D match to TRBD1 (6 bases). Trimming removed 0 bases from V and 4 bases from J, with 9 bases in between. Germline V gene data show CDR1 as LNHNV and CDR2 as YYDKDF (reference sequence). The CDR3 contains 15 residues. CDR3 amino acids: CATSREDRHNEKLFF. The CDR3 region has the DNA TGTGCCACCAGCAGAGAGGACAGACATAATGAAAAACTGTTTTTT.

This chain links TRBV2 with TRBJ1-2, with D perhaps matching TRBD1 (5 bases). The CDR3 length is 14 residues. Trimming pared 1 base from V and 4 bases from J, leaving 10 bases between. Germline V CDR1 and CDR2: SNHLY, FYNNEI. The CDR3 reads CASSEGRASYGYTF. The DNA of the CDR3 is TGTGCCAGCAGTGAAGGCAGGGCAAGCTATGGCTACACCTTC.

The chain joins TRBV6-1 to TRBJ2-1, with D perhaps being TRBD1 or TRBD2 (5 bases each). V was pared by 6 bases and J by 0 bases, with 18 bases between. The V gene's germline CDR1 is MNHNS and CDR2 SASEGT. CDR3 length: 17 amino acids. CDR3 in amino acids: CASSTRRGRGSYNEQFF. The DNA of the CDR3 is TGTGCCAGCAGCACCCGCCGGGGCCGGGGCTCCTACAATGAGCAGTTCTTC.

The chain carries TRBV5-1 and TRBJ2-5, with TRBD2 identical over 11 bases. CDR3 length: 15 amino acids. V dropped 4 bases and J dropped 2; count of bases not matched to a gene: 4. In germline, CDR1 is SGHRS, CDR2 YFSETQ. CDR3 DNA: TGCGCCAGCAGCGGGGGACTAGCGGCACAAGAGACCCAGTACTTC. This gives the protein CASSGGLAAQETQYF.

This chain connects TRBV10-3 to TRBJ2-1; D might be TRBD1 (5 bases). Germline-derived CDR1 and CDR2 are ENHRY and SYGVKD. There are 13 residues in the CDR3. Trimming pared 4 bases from V and 7 bases from J, leaving 11 bases between. In DNA form, the CDR3 reads TGTGCCATCAGTGCCACTGCAGGGAATGAGCAGTTCTTC. This encodes CAISATAGNEQFF.

In this sample, this clonotype turned up a few times. The J gene is TRBJ1-4, the V gene TRBV12-3 or TRBV12-4, with a weak D call TRBD1 (5 bases). The CDR3 sequence is 14 residues long. V was cut by 3 bases and J by 11 bases, with 16 bases left in between. The CDR3 is CASSFQGPIEKLFF. For the CDR3, the DNA is TGTGCCAGCAGTTTCCAGGGACCAATTGAGAAACTGTTTTTT.

V and J are TRBV6-5 and TRBJ2-7; 9 nucleotides align to TRBD1. Germline assignment: CDR1 MNHEY and CDR2 SVGAGI. Trimming cost V 6 bases and J 5 bases; bases outside gene matches: 8. The CDR3 sequence is 14 residues long. CDR3 in amino acids: CASRGQGTVHEQYF. The DNA of the CDR3 is TGTGCCAGCAGGGGACAGGGAACAGTCCACGAGCAGTACTTC.

This clonotype was found a few times. The genes are TRBV5-1 and TRBJ2-4; D gene unclear. CDR1 and CDR2 (germline): SGHRS, YFSETQ. This CDR3 has 16 amino acids. Trimming shortened V by 0 bases and J by 3 bases, and 13 bases separated the two germline ends. The CDR3 DNA sequence: TGCGCCAGCAGCTTGGTTCAACTGGATGTCAAAAACATTCAGTACTTC. Protein: CASSLVQLDVKNIQYF. Full variable domain (rest looked up from reference TRBV5-1 and TRBJ2-4): KAGVTQTPRYLIKTRGQQVTLSCSPISGHRSVSWYQQTPGQGLQFLFEYFSETQRNKGNFPGRFSGRQFSNSRSEMNVSTLELGDSALYLCASSLVQLDVKNIQYFGAGTRLSVL.